This T cell receptor (beta chain) was captured in a study of regulatory T cells in long-lasting Graves disease. The study, taken as a whole, reports: The study found TRBV28, TRBJ1-2 and TRBJ2-5 favored in persistent disease.

To make TCR beta libraries, researchers used iRepertoire HTBI primers and Arm-PCR of CDR3 regions. Via MiXCR, TCRdb re-called the multiplex PCR reads, giving one row per CDR3 protein. The sample holds 550,000 to 600,000 distinct CDR3 sequences, approximately 16% seen once. The CDR3 sequence is 15 residues long. The V segment lost 4 bases and the J segment 7 bases; nucleotides outside the gene matches: 9. Germline CDR1 and CDR2: SEHNR and FQNEAQ (reference sequence). Worth noting for this clonotype: Its antigen remains unidentified.

Specified time point: newly diagnosed GD, antithyroid drugs for less than 3 months. RNA from PBMCs was the source of the TCR library. These sequences were also reported in another study, on T cells in Graves' hyperthyroidism and ophthalmopathy.

The TCR comes from a man between 18 and 29 years old with Graves disease. The chain is built from TRBV7-9 and TRBJ2-2, with 7 bases fitting TRBD1. Sequences were derived from peripheral blood mononuclear cells (PBMCs), sampled at new diagnosis, from a patient treated with antithyroid drugs. This CDR3 reads CASSYRTGGVGELFF. The CDR3 DNA reads TGTGCCAGCAGCTACCGGACAGGTGGGGTCGGGGAGCTGTTTTTT.